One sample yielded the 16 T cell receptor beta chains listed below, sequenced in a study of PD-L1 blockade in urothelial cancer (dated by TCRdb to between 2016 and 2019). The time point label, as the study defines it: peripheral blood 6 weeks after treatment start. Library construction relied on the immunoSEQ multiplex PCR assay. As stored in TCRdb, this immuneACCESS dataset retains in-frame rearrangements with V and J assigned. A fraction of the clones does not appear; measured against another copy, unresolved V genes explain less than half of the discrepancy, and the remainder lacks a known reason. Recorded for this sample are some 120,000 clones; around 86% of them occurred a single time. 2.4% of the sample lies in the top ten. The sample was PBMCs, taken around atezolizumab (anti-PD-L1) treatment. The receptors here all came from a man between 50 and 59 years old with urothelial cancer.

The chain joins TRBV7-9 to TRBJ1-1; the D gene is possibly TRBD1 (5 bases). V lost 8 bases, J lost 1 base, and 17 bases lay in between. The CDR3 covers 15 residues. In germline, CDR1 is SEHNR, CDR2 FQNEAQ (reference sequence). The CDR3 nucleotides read TGTGCCAGCTTAGCGGGGCGGGGATCGAACACTGAAGCTTTCTTT. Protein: CASLAGRGSNTEAFF.

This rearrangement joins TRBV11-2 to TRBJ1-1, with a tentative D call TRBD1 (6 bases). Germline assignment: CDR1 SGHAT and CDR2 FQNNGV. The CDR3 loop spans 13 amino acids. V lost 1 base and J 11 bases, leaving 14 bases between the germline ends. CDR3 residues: CASSLAGGNGAFF. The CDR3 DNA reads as TGTGCCAGCAGCTTAGCGGGGGGCAATGGTGCTTTCTTT.

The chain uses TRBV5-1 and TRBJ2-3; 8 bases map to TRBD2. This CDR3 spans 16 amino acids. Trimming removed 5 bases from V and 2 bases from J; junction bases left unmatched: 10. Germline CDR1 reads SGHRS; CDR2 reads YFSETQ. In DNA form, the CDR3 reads TGCGCCAGCAGGGGGTCTAGCGGGTCACTCACAGATACGCAGTATTTT. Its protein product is CASRGSSGSLTDTQYF.

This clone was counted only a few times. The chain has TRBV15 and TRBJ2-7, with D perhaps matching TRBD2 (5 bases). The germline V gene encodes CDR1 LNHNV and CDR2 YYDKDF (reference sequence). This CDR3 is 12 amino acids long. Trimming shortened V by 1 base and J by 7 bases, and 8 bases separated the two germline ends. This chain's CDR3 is CATSRVEREQYF. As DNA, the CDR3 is TGTGCCACCAGCAGAGTCGAGCGGGAGCAGTACTTC.

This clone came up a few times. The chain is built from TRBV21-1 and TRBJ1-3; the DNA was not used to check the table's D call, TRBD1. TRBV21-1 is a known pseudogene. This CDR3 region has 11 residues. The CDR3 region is CASKRQGTIYF. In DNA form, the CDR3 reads TGTGCCAGCAAGCGACAGGGTACCATATATTTT.

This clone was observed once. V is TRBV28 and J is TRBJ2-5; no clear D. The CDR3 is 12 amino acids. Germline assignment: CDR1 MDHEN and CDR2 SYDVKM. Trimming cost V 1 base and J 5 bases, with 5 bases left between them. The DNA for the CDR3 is TGTGCCAGCAGTTTATTCTTGGAGACCCAGTACTTC. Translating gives CASSLFLETQYF.

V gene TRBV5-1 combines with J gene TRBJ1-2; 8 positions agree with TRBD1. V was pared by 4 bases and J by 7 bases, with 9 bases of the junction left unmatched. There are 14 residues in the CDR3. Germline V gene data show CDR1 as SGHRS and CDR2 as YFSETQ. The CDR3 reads CASSPGQEVGGYTF. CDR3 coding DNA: TGCGCCAGCAGCCCGGGACAGGAGGTCGGTGGCTACACCTTC. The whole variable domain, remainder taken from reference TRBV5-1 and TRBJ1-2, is KAGVTQTPRYLIKTRGQQVTLSCSPISGHRSVSWYQQTPGQGLQFLFEYFSETQRNKGNFPGRFSGRQFSNSRSEMNVSTLELGDSALYLCASSPGQEVGGYTFGSGTRLTVV.

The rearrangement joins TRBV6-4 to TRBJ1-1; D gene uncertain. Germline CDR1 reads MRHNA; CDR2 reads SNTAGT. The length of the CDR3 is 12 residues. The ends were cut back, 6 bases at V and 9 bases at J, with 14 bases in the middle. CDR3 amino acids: CASRSLLGKAFF. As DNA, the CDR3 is TGTGCCAGCAGATCCTTACTCGGGAAAGCTTTCTTT.

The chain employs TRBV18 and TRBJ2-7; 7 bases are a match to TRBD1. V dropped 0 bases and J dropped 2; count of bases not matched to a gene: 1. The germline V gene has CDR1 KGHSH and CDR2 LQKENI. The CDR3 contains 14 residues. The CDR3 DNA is TGTGCCAGCTCACCACCAGGGGGCGCCTACGAGCAGTACTTC. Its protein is CASSPPGGAYEQYF.

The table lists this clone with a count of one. The CDR3 bases are TGCGCCAGCACGAAAGCGGGACTAGTCGTGGACACCGGGGAGCTGTTTTTT. It codes for CASTKAGLVVDTGELFF. V is TRBV5-1 and J is TRBJ2-2; 8 bases agree with TRBD2. The germline V gene encodes CDR1 SGHRS and CDR2 YFSETQ. J gave up 3 bases and V 6 bases, and 13 bases lay outside the gene matches. This CDR3 region has 17 residues.

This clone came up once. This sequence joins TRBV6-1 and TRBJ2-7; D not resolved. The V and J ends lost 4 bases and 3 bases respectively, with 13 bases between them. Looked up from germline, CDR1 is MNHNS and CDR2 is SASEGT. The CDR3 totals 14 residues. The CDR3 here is CASSVPGPGYEQYF. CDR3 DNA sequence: TGTGCCAGCAGTGTCCCGGGTCCCGGCTACGAGCAGTACTTC.

The CDR3 DNA reads TGTGCCAGTAGTATCCAACAGGACGGCGCCGGGGAGCTGTTTTTT. It translates to CASSIQQDGAGELFF. The rearrangement uses TRBV19 and TRBJ2-2, with D possibly TRBD1 on 5 matching bases. The ends were cut back, 3 bases at V and 6 bases at J, with 14 bases in the middle. The CDR3 is made up of 15 amino acids. The V gene's germline CDR1 is LNHDA and CDR2 SQIVND (reference sequence).

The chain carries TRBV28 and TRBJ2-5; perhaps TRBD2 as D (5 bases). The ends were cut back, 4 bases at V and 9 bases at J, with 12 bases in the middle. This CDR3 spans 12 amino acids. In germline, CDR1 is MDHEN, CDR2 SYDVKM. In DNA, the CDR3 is TGTGCCAGCAGTTCCGACGTGAGGGCCCAGTACTTC. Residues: CASSSDVRAQYF.

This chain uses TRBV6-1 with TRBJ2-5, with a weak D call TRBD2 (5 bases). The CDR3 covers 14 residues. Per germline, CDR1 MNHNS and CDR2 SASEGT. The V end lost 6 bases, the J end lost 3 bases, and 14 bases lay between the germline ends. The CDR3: CASREDGGKETQYF. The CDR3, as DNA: TGTGCCAGCAGGGAGGACGGAGGAAAAGAGACCCAGTACTTC.

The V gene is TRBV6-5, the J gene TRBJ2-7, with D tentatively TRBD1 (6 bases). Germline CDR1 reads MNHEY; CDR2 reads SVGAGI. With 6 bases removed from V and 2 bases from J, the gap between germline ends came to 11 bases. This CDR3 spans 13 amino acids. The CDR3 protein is CASRQDSPYEQYF. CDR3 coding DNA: TGTGCCAGCAGACAGGACAGCCCCTACGAGCAGTACTTC.

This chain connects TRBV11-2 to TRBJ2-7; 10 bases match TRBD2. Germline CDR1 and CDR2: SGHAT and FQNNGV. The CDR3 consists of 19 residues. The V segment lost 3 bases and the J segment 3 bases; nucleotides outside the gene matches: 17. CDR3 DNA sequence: TGTGCCAGCAGCTTGAGGGGGGGGCGAGCGGGAGGGCTCCTCTACGAGCAGTACTTC. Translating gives CASSLRGGRAGGLLYEQYF. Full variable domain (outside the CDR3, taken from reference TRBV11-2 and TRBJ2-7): EAGVAQSPRYKIIEKRQSVAFWCNPISGHATLYWYQQILGQGPKLLIQFQNNGVVDDSQLPKDRFSAERLKGVDSTLKIQPAKLEDSAVYLCASSLRGGRAGGLLYEQYFGPGTRLTVT.